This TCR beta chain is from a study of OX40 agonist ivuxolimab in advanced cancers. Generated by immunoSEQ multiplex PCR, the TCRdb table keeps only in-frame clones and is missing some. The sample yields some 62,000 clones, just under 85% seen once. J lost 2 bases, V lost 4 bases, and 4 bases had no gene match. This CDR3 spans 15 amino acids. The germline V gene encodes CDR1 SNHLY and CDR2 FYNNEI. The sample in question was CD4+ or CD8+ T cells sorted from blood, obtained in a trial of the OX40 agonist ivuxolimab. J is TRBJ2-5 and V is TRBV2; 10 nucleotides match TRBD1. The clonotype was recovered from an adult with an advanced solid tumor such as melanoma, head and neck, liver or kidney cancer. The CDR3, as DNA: TGTGCCAGCAGTGGACAGGGGGCCATTCAAGAGACCCAGTACTTC. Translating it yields CASSGQGAIQETQYF.